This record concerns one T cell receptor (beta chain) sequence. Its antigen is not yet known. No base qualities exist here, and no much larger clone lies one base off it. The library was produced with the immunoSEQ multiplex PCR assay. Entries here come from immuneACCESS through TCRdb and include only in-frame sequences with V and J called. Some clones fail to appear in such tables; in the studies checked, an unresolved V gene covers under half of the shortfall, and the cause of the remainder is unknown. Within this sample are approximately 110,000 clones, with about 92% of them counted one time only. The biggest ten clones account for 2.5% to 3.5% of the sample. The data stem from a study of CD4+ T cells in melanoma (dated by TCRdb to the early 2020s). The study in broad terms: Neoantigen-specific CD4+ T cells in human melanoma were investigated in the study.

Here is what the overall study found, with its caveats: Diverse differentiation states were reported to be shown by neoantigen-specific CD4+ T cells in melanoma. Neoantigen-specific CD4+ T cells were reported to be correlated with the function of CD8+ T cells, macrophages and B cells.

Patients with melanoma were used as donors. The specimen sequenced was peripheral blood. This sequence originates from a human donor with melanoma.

The nucleotides read TGTGCCAGCAGCTGGTACAGGGGGGAGGAAAACACCATATATTTT. Its protein reads: CASSWYRGEENTIYF. The rearrangement joined TRBV11-2 to TRBJ1-3, with TRBD1 matching 8 junction bases. From the cysteine through the phenylalanine, the CDR3 covers 15 amino acids. Kept here is only the CDR3 DNA, which spans 45 bases and is read in frame from base 1. Reading the germline V gene gives CDR1 SGHAT and CDR2 FQNNGV. The germline V and J ends show losses of 4 bases and 6 bases respectively, and no gene match explains 8 bases of the junction.